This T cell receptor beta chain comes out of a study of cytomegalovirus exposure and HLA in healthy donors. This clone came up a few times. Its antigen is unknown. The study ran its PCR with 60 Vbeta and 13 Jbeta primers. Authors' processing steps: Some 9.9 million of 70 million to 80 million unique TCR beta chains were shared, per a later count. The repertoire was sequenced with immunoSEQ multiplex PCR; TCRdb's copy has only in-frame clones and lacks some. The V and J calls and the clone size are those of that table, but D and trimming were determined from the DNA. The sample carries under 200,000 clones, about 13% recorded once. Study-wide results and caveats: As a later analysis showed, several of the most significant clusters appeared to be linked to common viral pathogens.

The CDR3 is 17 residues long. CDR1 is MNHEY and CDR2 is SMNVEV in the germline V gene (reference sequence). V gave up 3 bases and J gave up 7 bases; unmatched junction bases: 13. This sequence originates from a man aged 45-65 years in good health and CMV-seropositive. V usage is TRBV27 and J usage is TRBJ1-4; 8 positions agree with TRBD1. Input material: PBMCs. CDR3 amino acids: CASSFQGARSMGEKLFF. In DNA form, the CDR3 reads TGTGCCAGCAGTTTCCAGGGGGCGAGGTCTATGGGTGAAAAACTGTTTTTT.